These 11 T cell receptor beta chains came from one sample sequenced in a study of blood T cell repertoires in COVID-19 (dated by TCRdb to 2018 to 2021). Receptor libraries were prepared by the immunoSEQ multiplex PCR assay. In TCRdb, the immuneACCESS table is reduced to in-frame sequences with V and J assigned. These tables do not hold every clone; where another copy was compared, an unresolved V gene accounts for under half, and the others remain unexplained. Across this sample there are over 85,000 clones, with 80% to 90% seen only once. Just over 15% of the sample is held by the ten biggest clonotypes. Specimen: peripheral blood. Receptors were obtained from a human donor in a cohort sampled during active COVID-19.

The J gene is TRBJ1-5, the V gene TRBV30; D not certain. Germline assignment: CDR1 GTSNPN and CDR2 SVGIG (reference sequence). Deletions cut 6 bases from V and 5 bases from J, with 11 bases between. There are 12 residues in the CDR3. DNA of the CDR3: TGTGCCTGTAACGGGGAGCATCAGCCCCAGCATTTT. This sequence encodes CACNGEHQPQHF.

This chain uses TRBV10-3 with TRBJ1-2; 7 bases match TRBD1. Per germline, CDR1 ENHRY and CDR2 SYGVKD. The J segment lost 2 bases and the V segment lost 3 bases, leaving 9 bases of the junction unmatched. This CDR3 comprises 16 residues. CDR3 DNA: TGTGCCATCAGTGACCCCAACAGGGGTGGCAACTATGGCTACACCTTC. Amino acids: CAISDPNRGGNYGYTF.

The chain couples TRBV15 to TRBJ2-7; a weak D match, TRBD1 (5 bases). CDR3 length: 14 amino acids. Trimming cost V 2 bases and J 3 bases, with 11 bases left between them. From germline, CDR1 is LNHNV and CDR2 YYDKDF (reference sequence). The CDR3 here is CATSRQGSSYEQYF. CDR3 DNA sequence: TGTGCCACCAGCAGACAGGGTAGTAGCTACGAGCAGTACTTC.

Points on this clone: The sample has other DNA sequences that encode this CDR3 too. This chain joins TRBV5-1 and TRBJ2-7; 7 nucleotides match TRBD1. The V gene's germline CDR1 is SGHRS and CDR2 YFSETQ. Unmatched junction bases numbered 3, after V lost 0 bases and J lost 3 bases. CDR3 length: 14 amino acids. The CDR3 is CASSLGDRVYEQYF. Here the CDR3 DNA reads TGCGCCAGCAGCTTGGGGGACAGAGTCTACGAGCAGTACTTC.

The chain recombines TRBV28 with TRBJ1-5; 11 bases agree with TRBD1. The CDR3 extends over 16 amino acids. Germline CDR1 MDHEN, CDR2 SYDVKM. Trimming took 6 bases from V and 4 from J; bases not matched to a gene: 8. CDR3 amino acids: CASRSGQGVRNQPQHF. The CDR3 nucleotides read TGTGCCAGCAGATCGGGACAGGGGGTAAGGAATCAGCCCCAGCATTTT.

This clone was picked up one time. The V gene is TRBV3-1 (or the pseudogene TRBV3-2), the J gene TRBJ1-3; unclear D gene. This CDR3 contains 15 residues. The germline V gene encodes CDR1 LGHDT and CDR2 YNNKEL (reference sequence). Trimming pared 0 bases from V and 0 bases from J, leaving 6 bases between. CDR3 residues: CASSQDLYSGNTIYF. In DNA, the CDR3 is TGTGCCAGCAGCCAAGATCTTTACTCTGGAAACACCATATATTTT.

This clone has only one observation. The V and J genes are TRBV6-1 and TRBJ2-3; 7 nucleotides match TRBD1. This CDR3 spans 16 amino acids. Germline-derived CDR1 and CDR2 are MNHNS and SASEGT. V gave up 2 bases and J gave up 2 bases; unmatched junction bases: 7. The CDR3 coding sequence is TGTGCCAGCAGTGAACTTGCAGGGGGTTACACAGATACGCAGTATTTT. Protein: CASSELAGGYTDTQYF.

The V and J genes are TRBV19 and TRBJ2-3, with 9 positions matching TRBD2. Unmatched junction bases numbered 0, after V lost 1 base and J lost 4 bases. CDR1 LNHDA and CDR2 SQIVND come from the germline V gene (reference sequence). The CDR3 is made up of 14 amino acids. The DNA for the CDR3 is TGTGCCAGTAGTATAGGCGGGGGGGCAGATACGCAGTATTTT. This translates into CASSIGGGADTQYF.

Remarks on this clone: In the same sample, other DNA sequences code for this CDR3. J is TRBJ2-5 and V is TRBV24-1; TRBD2 aligns across 7 bases. With V trimmed by 2 bases and J by 2 bases, 1 base remained unmatched. CDR1 and CDR2 from the germline V gene are KGHDR and SFDVKD. The CDR3 covers 14 residues. The CDR3: CATSDSGGQETQYF. Here the CDR3 DNA reads TGTGCCACCAGTGATTCGGGAGGACAAGAGACCCAGTACTTC.

CDR3 bases: TGTGCCAGCAGCCTGGGAACAGTCACTGAAGCTTTCTTT. The encoded protein is CASSLGTVTEAFF. The chain uses TRBV5-6 and TRBJ1-1, with D unclear. The V gene lost 4 bases and the J gene lost 4 bases, with 11 bases spanning the gap. Germline CDR1 reads SGHDT; CDR2 reads YYEEEE. There are 13 residues in the CDR3.

The V and J genes are TRBV12-3 or TRBV12-4 and TRBJ1-1; 7 positions agree with TRBD1. The length of the CDR3 is 13 residues. J gave up 4 bases and V 5 bases, and 4 bases lay outside the gene matches. CDR3 nucleotide sequence: TGTGCCAGCAGTCTACAGGGGAGCACTGAAGCTTTCTTT. It codes for CASSLQGSTEAFF.